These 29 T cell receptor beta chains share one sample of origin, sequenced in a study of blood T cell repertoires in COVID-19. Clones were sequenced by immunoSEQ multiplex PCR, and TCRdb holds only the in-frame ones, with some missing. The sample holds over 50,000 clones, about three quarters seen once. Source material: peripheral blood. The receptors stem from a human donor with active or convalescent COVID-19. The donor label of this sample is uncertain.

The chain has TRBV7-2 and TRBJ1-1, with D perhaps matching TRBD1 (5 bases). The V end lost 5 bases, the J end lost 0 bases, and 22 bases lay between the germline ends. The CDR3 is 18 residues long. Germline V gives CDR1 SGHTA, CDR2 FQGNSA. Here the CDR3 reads CASSRDSQTVQMNTEAFF. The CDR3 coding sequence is TGTGCCAGCAGCCGCGATTCACAGACAGTTCAAATGAACACTGAAGCTTTCTTT.

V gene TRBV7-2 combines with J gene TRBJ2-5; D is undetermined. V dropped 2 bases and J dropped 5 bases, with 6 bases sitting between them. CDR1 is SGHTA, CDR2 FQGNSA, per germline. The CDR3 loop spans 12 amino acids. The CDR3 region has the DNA TGTGCCAGCAGCTTACACGGGGAGACCCAGTACTTC. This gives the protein CASSLHGETQYF.

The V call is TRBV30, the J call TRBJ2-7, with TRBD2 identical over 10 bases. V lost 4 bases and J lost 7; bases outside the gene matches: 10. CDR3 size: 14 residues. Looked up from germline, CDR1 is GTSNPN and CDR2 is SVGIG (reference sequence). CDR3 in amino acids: CAWIRFEREGEQYF. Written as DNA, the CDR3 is TGTGCCTGGATACGCTTCGAGCGGGAGGGGGAGCAGTACTTC.

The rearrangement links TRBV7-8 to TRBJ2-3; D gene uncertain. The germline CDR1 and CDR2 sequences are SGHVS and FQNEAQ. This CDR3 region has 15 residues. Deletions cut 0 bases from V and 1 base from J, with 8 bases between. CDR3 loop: CASSLARRRTDTQYF. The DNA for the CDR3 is TGTGCCAGCAGCTTAGCGCGGCGGCGCACAGATACGCAGTATTTT.

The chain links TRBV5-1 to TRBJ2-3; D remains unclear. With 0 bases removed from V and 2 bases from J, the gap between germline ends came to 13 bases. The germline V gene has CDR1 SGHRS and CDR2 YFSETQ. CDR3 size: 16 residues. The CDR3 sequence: CASSLGSTSLTDTQYF. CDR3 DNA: TGCGCCAGCAGCTTGGGGAGTACCTCTCTCACAGATACGCAGTATTTT.

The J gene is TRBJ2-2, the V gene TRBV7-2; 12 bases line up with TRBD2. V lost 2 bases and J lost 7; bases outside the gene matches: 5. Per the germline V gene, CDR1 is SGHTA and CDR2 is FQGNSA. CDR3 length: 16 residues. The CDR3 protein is CASSLRLAGDGGELFF. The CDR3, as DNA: TGTGCCAGCAGCTTAAGACTAGCGGGGGACGGCGGGGAGCTGTTTTTT.

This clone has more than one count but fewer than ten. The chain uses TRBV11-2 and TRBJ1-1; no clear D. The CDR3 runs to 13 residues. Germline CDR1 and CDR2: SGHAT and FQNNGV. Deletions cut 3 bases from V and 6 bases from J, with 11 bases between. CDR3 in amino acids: CASSFGERAEAFF. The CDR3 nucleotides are TGTGCCAGCAGCTTTGGGGAGCGGGCTGAAGCTTTCTTT.

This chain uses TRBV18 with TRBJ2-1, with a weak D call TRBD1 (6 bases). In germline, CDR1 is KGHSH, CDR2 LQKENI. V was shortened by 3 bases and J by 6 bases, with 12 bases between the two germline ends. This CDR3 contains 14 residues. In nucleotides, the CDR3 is TGTGCCAGCTCACCGGACAGCGTCCTCAATGAGCAGTTCTTC. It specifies CASSPDSVLNEQFF.

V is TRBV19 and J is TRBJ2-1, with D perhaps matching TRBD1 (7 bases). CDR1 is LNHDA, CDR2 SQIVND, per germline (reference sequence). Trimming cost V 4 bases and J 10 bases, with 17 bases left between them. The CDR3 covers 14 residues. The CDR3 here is CASSSGRGVVEQFF. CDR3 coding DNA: TGTGCCAGTAGTAGCGGCAGGGGGGTCGTGGAGCAGTTCTTC.

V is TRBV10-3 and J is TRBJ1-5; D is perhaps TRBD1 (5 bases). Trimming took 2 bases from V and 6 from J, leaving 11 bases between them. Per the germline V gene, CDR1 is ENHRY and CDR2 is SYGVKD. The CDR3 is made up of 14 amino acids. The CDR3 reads CAISEGREGQPQHF. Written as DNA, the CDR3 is TGTGCCATCAGTGAGGGCAGGGAGGGTCAGCCCCAGCATTTT.

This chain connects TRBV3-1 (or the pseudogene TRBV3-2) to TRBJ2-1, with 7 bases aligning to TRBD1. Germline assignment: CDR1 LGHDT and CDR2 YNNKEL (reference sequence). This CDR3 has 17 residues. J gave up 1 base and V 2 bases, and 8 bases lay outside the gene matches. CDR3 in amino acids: CASSQLKGAGSYNEQFF. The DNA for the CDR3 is TGTGCCAGCAGCCAACTTAAGGGGGCTGGATCCTACAATGAGCAGTTCTTC.

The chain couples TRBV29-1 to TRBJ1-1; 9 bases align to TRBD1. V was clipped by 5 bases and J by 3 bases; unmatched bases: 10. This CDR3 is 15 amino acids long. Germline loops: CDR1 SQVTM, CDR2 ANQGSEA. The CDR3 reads CSVPQWDREDTEAFF. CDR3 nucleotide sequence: TGCAGCGTTCCCCAATGGGACAGGGAGGACACTGAAGCTTTCTTT.

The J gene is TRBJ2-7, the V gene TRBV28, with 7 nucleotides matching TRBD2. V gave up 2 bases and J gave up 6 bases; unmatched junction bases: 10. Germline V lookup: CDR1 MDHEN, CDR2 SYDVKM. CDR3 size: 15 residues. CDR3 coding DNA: TGTGCCAGCAGTTTACAGGACCCTCGGGGGGTCGAGCAGTACTTC. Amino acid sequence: CASSLQDPRGVEQYF.

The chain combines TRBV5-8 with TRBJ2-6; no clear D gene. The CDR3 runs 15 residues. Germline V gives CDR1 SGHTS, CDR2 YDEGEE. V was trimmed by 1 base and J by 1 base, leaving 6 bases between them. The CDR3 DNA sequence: TGTGCCAGCAGCTTGATTAGATCTGGGGCCAACGTCCTGACTTTC. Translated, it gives CASSLIRSGANVLTF.

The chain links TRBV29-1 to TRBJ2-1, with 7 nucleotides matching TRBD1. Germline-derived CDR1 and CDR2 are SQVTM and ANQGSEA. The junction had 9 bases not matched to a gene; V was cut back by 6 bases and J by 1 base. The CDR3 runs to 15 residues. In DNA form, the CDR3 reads TGCAGCGTAAGGACCCAGGGGGAGTCCTACAATGAGCAGTTCTTC. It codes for CSVRTQGESYNEQFF.

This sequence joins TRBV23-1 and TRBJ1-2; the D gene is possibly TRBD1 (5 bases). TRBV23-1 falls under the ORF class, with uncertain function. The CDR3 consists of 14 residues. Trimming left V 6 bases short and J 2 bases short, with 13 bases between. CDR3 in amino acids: CASSREGRNYGYTF. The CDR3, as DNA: TGCGCCAGCAGCAGGGAGGGGAGAAACTATGGCTACACCTTC.

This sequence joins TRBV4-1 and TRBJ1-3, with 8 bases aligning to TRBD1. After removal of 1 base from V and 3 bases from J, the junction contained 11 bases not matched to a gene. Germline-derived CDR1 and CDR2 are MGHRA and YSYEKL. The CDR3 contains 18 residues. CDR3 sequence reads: CASSQVSTGVPGGNTIYF. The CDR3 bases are TGCGCCAGCAGCCAAGTCTCGACAGGGGTTCCCGGTGGAAACACCATATATTTT.

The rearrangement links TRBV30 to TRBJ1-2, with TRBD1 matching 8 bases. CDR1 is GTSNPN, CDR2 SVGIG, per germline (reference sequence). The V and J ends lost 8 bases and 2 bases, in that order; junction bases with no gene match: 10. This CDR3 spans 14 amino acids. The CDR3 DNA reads TGTGCCAGGACCCCAGGGGGCGCAAACTATGGCTACACCTTC. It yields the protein CARTPGGANYGYTF.

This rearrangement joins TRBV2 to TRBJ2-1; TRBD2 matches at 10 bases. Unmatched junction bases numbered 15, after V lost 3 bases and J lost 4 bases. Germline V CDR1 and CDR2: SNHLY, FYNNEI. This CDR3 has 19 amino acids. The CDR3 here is CASSDPWTSGTSQYNEQFF. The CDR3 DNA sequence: TGTGCCAGCAGTGACCCGTGGACTAGCGGCACCTCGCAATACAATGAGCAGTTCTTC.

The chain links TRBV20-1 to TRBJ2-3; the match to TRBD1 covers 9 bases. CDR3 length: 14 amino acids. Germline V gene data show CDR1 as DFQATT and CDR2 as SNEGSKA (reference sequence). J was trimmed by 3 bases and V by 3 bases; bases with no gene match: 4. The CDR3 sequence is CSASRGTGTDTQYF. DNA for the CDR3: TGCAGTGCTAGTAGGGGGACAGGGACAGATACGCAGTATTTT.

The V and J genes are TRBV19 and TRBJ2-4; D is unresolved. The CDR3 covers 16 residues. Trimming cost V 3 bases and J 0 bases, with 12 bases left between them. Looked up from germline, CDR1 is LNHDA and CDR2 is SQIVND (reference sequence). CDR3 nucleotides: TGTGCCAGTAGTATGAGCCACAGATTAGCCAAAAACATTCAGTACTTC. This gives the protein CASSMSHRLAKNIQYF.

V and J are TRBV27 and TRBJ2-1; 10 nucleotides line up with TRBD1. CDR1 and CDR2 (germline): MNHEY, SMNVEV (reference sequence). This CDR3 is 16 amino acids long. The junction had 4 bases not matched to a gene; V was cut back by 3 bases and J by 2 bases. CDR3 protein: CASSLGTGATYNEQFF. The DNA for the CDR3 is TGTGCCAGCAGTTTGGGGACAGGGGCGACCTACAATGAGCAGTTCTTC.

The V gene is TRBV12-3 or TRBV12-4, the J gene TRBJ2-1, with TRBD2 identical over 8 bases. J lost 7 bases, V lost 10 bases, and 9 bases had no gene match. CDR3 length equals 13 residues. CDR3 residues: CATAPPGGNEQFF. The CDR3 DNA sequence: TGTGCCACAGCGCCACCGGGAGGGAATGAGCAGTTCTTC.

CDR3 DNA: TGTGCCAGCAGCCCACACCCCTATGGCTACACCTTC. Translation: CASSPHPYGYTF. The V call is TRBV5-8, the J call TRBJ1-2; D gene unclear. The length of the CDR3 is 12 residues. V gave up 4 bases and J gave up 4 bases, with 8 bases separating them. Germline CDR1 reads SGHTS; CDR2 reads YDEGEE.

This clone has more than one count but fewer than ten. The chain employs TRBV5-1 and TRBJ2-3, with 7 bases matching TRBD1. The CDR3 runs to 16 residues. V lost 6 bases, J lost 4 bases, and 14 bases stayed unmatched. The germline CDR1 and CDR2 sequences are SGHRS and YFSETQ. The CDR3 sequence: CASTPTGRVLADTQYF. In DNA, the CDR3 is TGCGCCAGCACCCCGACAGGGCGAGTGTTAGCAGATACGCAGTATTTT.

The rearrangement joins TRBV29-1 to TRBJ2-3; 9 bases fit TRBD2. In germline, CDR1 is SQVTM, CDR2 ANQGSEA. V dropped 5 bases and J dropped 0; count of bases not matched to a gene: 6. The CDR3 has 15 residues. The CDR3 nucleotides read TGCAGCGTTTCTCTAGCGGGATTTAGCACAGATACGCAGTATTTT. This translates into CSVSLAGFSTDTQYF.

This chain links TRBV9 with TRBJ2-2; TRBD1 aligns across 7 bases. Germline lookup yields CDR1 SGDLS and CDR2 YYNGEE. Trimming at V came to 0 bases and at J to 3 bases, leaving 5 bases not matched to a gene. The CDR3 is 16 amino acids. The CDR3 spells CASSVDRQGYTGELFF. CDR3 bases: TGTGCCAGCAGCGTAGACAGACAGGGATACACCGGGGAGCTGTTTTTT.

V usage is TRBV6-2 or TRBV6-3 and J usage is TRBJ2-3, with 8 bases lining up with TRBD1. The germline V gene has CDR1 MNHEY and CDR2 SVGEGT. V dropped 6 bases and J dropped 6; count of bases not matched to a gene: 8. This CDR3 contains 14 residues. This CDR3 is CASSQRQGWDTQYF. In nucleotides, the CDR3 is TGTGCCAGCAGCCAGCGACAGGGGTGGGATACGCAGTATTTT.

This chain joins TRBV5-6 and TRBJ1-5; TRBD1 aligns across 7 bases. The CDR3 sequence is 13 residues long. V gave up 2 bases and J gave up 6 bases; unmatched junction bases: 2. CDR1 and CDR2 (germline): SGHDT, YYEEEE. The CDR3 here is CASSLYRGQPQHF. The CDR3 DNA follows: TGTGCCAGCAGCTTATACAGGGGTCAGCCCCAGCATTTT. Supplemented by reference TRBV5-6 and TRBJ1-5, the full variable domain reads DAGVTQSPTHLIKTRGQQVTLRCSPKSGHDTVSWYQQALGQGPQFIFQYYEEEERQRGNFPDRFSGHQFPNYSSELNVNALLLGDSALYLCASSLYRGQPQHFGDGTRLSIL.